This T cell receptor beta chain originates from a study of breast tumors, draining lymph nodes, adjacent tissues. A remark on this clonotype: The antigen is unknown.

The CDR3 is 13 amino acids. V lost 7 bases to trimming and J lost 2 bases, with 11 bases between them. The germline gives CDR1 MNHNS, CDR2 SASEGT. Study results and limitations: Luminal-like breast cancer showed significantly higher tumor–nontumor repertoire similarity than basal-like. Tumor repertoires ranked between lymph nodes and nontumor tissue in diversity, with V and J gene preferences. The lymph node origin of tumor T cells was framed as consistent with a hypothesis, not demonstrated.

From the multiplex PCR reads, TCRdb called clonotypes with MiXCR, one entry per CDR3 protein. The sample yields tens of thousands of distinct CDR3 sequences, roughly 24% seen once. The chain is built from TRBV6-1 and TRBJ1-1; maybe TRBD1 (5 bases). The sample consisted of breast tumor tissue. The TCR comes from a female donor with breast cancer. Some clones in this sample may be carry-over from other donors' samples. As DNA, the CDR3 is TGTGCCAGCACCCCGACAGAAAACACTGAAGCTTTCTTT. Residues: CASTPTENTEAFF.